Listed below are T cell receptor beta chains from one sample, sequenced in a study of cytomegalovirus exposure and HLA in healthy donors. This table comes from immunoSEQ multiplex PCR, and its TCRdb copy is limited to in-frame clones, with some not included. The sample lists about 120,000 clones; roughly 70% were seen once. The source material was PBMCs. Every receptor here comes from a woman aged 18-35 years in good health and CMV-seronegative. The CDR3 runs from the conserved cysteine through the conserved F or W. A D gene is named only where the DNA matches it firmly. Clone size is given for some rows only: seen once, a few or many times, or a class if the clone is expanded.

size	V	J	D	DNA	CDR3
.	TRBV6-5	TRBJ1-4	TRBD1	TGTGCCAGCAGTCGTGGACAGGCAAAGAGTGAAAAACTGTTTTTT	CASSRGQAKSEKLFF
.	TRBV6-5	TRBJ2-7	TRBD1	TGTGCCAGCAGTTACTCCGGACAGGGATACTACGAGCAGTACTTC	CASSYSGQGYYEQYF
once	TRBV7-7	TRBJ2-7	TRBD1	TGTGCTAGCAGCTTGGGGACAGGGGGCGGGTACGAGCAGTACTTC	CASSLGTGGGYEQYF
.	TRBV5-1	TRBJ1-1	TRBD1	TGCGCCAGCAGTTTTGGCAGGGGGCTTCAGGACACTGAAGCTTTCTTT	CASSFGRGLQDTEAFF
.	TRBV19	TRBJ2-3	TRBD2	TGTGCCAGTAGTATGGTAGCGGGGGGCACAGATACGCAGTATTTT	CASSMVAGGTDTQYF
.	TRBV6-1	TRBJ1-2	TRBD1	TGTGCCAGCACCCGACTCGGACAGGGCCCTGGCGGCTACACCTTC	CASTRLGQGPGGYTF
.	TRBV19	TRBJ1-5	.	TGTGCCAGTAGCTCTTCTAGCAATCAGCCCCAGCATTTT	CASSSSSNQPQHF
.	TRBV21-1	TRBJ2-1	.	TGTGCCAGCCCGGGACTAGCTGTAAATAGCTCCTACAATGAGCAGTTCTTC	CASPGLAVNSSYNEQFF
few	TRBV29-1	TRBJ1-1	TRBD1	TGCAGCGTTCGGACAGGGAACACTGAAGCTTTCTTT	CSVRTGNTEAFF
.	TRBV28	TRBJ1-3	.	TGTGCCAGCAGCCGACCAGGAACTGGAAACACCATATATTTT	CASSRPGTGNTIYF
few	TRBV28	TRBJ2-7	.	TGTGCCAGCAGTTTATCGCCCCTACCCTACGAGCAGTACTTC	CASSLSPLPYEQYF
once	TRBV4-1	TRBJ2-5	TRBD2	TGCGCCAGCAGCCCCGGACTAGTCTTGGGGACCCAGTACTTC	CASSPGLVLGTQYF
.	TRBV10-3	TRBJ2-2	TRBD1	TGTGCCATCAGTGAGTTTGAGGACAGGGACACCGGGGAGCTGTTTTTT	CAISEFEDRDTGELFF
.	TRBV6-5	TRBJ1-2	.	TGTGCCAGCAGCTCTGACAGCAACTATGGCTACACCTTC	CASSSDSNYGYTF
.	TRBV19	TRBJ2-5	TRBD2	TGTGCCAGTAGTGTGGTAGCGGGGAGCTTGGCGGAGACCCAGTACTTC	CASSVVAGSLAETQYF
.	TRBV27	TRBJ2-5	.	TGTGCCAGCAGTCCTCTCTTAGCGGAAGAGACCCAGTACTTC	CASSPLLAEETQYF
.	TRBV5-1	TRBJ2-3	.	TGCGCCAGCAGCTTGCGCGCTTCTACAGGGCTTACTAGCACAGATACGCAGTATTTT	CASSLRASTGLTSTDTQYF
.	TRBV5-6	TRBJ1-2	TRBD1	TGTGCCAGCAGCCCCGAAGGGACAGTCTATGGCTACACCTTC	CASSPEGTVYGYTF
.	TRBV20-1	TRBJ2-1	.	TGCAGGATGGCCAGGGCAAATGAGCAGTTCTTC	CRMARANEQFF
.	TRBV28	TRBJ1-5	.	TGTGCCAGCAGTTTTCCCCCGCGGGGCCAGCCCCAGCATTTT	CASSFPPRGQPQHF
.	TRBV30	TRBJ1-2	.	TGTGCCTGGAGTGCCGGGGGAACGGGCTATGGCTACACCTTC	CAWSAGGTGYGYTF
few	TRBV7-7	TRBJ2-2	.	TGTGCTAGCAGCTTAGCGGTAGACACCGGGGAGCTGTTTTTT	CASSLAVDTGELFF
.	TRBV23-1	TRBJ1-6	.	TGCGCCAGCAGTCAATCGATACGGAGGTTACTTAATTCACCCCTCCACTTT	CASSQSIRRLLNSPLHF
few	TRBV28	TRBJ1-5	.	TGTGCCAGCAGTCCAGGACAGAGTAGCAATCAGCCCCAGCATTTT	CASSPGQSSNQPQHF
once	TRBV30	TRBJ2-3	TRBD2	TGTGCCTGGAGTCGGGTAGCGGGGGGGCGAGTCACAGATACGCAGTATTTT	CAWSRVAGGRVTDTQYF
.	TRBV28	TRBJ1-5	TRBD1	TGTGCCAGCAGTTCGACGACAGGGGAGAGTCAGCCCCAGCATTTT	CASSSTTGESQPQHF
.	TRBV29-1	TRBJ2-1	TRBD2	TGCAGCGCTCCGACTAGCGGGCCCTACAATGAGCAGTTCTTC	CSAPTSGPYNEQFF
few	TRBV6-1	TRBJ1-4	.	TGTGCCAGCAGTGAGAGGCGATGGGAGTCAAGAGAAAAACTGTTTTTT	CASSERRWESREKLFF
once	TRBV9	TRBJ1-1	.	TGTGCCAGCAGCCCCGGACCGGGGGTCTCTGAAGCTTTCTTT	CASSPGPGVSEAFF
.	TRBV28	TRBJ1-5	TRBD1	TGTGCCAGCAGTTTTAACAGGGGGACGGTTCAGCCCCAGCATTTT	CASSFNRGTVQPQHF
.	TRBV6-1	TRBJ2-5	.	TGTGCCAGCAGTGAATACACAGGGCGAGAGACCCAGTACTTC	CASSEYTGRETQYF
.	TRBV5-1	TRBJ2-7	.	TGCGCCAGCAGCTTGGTCCGCAGGCCCTACGAGCAGTACTTC	CASSLVRRPYEQYF
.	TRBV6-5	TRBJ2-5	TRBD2	TGTGCCAGCAGCCCCTCGAGACTAGCGGAGACCCAGTACTTC	CASSPSRLAETQYF
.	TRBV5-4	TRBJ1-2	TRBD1	TGTGCCAGCAGCTTGGGGGCCCAGGGGGATGTTGGCTACACCTTC	CASSLGAQGDVGYTF
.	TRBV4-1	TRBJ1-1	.	TGCGCCAGCAGCCAAGATGGGCGAGACACTGAAGCTTTCTTT	CASSQDGRDTEAFF
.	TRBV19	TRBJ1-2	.	TGTGCCAGTAGCCTTATCCAGGGTGGCGGAGGCTACACCTTC	CASSLIQGGGGYTF
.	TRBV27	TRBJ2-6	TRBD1	TGTGCCAGCAGTTCCTATGGGGTGGACAGGGCCCCCTCTGGGGCCAACGTCCTGACTTTC	CASSSYGVDRAPSGANVLTF
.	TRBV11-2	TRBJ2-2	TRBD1	TGTGCCAGCAGCTTGGGACAGGGGGCCGGGGAGCTGTTTTTT	CASSLGQGAGELFF
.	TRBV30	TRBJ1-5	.	TGTGCCTGGAGTGTAGGAGGGGGCAATCAGCCCCAGCATTTT	CAWSVGGGNQPQHF
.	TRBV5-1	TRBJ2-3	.	TGCGCCAGCAGGACCGACGGAGGTAGCACAGATACGCAGTATTTT	CASRTDGGSTDTQYF
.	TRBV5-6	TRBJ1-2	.	TGTGCCAGCAGCTTGGGGGGGCGCAACTATGGCTACACCTTC	CASSLGGRNYGYTF
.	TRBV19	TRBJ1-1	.	TGTGCCAGTAGTACTACAGGAGCCCTCAACACTGAAGCTTTCTTT	CASSTTGALNTEAFF
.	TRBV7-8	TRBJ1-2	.	TGTGCCAGCAGCCCGTTACGGGGGTATGGCTACACCTTC	CASSPLRGYGYTF
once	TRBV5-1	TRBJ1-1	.	TGCGCCAGCAGCTTGGCCCCTAACAGCTTGAACACTGAAGCTTTCTTT	CASSLAPNSLNTEAFF
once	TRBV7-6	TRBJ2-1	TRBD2	TGTGCCAGCAGCTTAGAGTGGGCGGGGGAGTCAGAGCAGTTCTTC	CASSLEWAGESEQFF
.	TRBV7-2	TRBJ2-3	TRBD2	TGTGCCAGCAGCTTTGGGGGAGGGGTCATAGGAGATACGCAGTATTTT	CASSFGGGVIGDTQYF
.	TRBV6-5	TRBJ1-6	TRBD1	TGTGCCAGTGGGACAGGGGACTCACCCCTCCACTTT	CASGTGDSPLHF